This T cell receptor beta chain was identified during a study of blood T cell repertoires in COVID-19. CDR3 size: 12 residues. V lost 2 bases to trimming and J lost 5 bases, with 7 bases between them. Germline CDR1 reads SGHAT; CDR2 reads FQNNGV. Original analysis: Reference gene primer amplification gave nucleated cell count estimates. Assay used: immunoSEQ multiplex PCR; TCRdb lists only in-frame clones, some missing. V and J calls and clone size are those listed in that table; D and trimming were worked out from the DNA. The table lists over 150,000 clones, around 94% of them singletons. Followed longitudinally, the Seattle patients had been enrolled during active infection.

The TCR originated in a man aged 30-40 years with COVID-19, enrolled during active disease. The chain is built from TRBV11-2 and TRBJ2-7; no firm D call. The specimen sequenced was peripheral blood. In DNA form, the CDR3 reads TGTGCCAGCAGCTTAATCCTCCACGAGCAGTACTTC. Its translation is CASSLILHEQYF. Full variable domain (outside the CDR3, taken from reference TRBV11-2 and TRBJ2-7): EAGVAQSPRYKIIEKRQSVAFWCNPISGHATLYWYQQILGQGPKLLIQFQNNGVVDDSQLPKDRFSAERLKGVDSTLKIQPAKLEDSAVYLCASSLILHEQYFGPGTRLTVT.